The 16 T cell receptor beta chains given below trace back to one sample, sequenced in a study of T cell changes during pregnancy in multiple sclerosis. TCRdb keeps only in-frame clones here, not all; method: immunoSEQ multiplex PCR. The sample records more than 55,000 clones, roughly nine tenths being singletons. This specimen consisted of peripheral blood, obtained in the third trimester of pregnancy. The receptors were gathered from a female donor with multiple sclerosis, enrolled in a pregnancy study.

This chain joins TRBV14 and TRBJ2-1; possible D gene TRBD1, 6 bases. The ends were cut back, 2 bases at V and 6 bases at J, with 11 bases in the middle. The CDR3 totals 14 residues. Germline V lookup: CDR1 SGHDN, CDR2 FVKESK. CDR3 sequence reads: CASSQQQGSNEQFF. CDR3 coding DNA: TGTGCCAGCAGCCAACAACAGGGAAGCAATGAGCAGTTCTTC.

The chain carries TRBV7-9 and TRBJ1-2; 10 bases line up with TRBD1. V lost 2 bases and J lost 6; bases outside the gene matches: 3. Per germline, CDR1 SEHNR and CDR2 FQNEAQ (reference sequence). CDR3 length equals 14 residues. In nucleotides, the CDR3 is TGTGCCAGCAGCTTAATGGGACAGGGGAATGGCTACACCTTC. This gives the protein CASSLMGQGNGYTF.

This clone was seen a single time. Here the CDR3 DNA reads TGCGCCAGCAGCCCATCCGGTCGATTGGAGACCCAGTACTTC. This sequence encodes CASSPSGRLETQYF. This rearrangement joins TRBV5-1 to TRBJ2-5; D gene ambiguous. Germline V gene data show CDR1 as SGHRS and CDR2 as YFSETQ. Deletions cut 4 bases from V and 5 bases from J, with 15 bases between. The CDR3 has 14 residues. Looking up the rest from reference TRBV5-1 and TRBJ2-5 gives the full variable domain: KAGVTQTPRYLIKTRGQQVTLSCSPISGHRSVSWYQQTPGQGLQFLFEYFSETQRNKGNFPGRFSGRQFSNSRSEMNVSTLELGDSALYLCASSPSGRLETQYFGPGTRLLVL.

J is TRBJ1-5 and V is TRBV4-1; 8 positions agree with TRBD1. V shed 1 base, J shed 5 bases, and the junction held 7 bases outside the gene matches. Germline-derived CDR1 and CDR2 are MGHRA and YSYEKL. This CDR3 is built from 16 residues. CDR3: CASSQGDRGRDQPQHF. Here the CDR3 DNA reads TGCGCCAGCAGCCAAGGTGACAGGGGTAGGGATCAGCCCCAGCATTTT.

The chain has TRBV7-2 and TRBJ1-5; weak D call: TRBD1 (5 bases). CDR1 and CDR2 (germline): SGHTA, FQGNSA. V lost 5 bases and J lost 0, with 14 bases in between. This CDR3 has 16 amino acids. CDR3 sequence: CASSQGHIYSNQPQHF. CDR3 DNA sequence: TGTGCCAGCAGCCAAGGACACATTTATAGCAATCAGCCCCAGCATTTT.

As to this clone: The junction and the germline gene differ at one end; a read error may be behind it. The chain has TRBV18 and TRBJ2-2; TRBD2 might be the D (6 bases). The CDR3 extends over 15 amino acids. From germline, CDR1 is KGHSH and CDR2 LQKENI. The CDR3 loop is CASSPWDSNTGELFF. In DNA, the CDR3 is TGTGCCAGCTCACCATGGGACTCGAATACCGGGGAGCTGTTTTTT.

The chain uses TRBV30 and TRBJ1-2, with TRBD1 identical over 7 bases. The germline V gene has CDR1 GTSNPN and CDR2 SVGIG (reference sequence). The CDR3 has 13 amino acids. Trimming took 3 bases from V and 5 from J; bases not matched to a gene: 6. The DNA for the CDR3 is TGTGCCTGGAGCCCACAGGGGAGGTATGGCTACACCTTC. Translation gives CAWSPQGRYGYTF.

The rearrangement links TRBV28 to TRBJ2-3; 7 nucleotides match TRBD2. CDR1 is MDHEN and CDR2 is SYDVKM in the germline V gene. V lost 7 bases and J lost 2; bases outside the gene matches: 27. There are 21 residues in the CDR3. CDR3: CASIPVGTGGSIPSDTDTQYF. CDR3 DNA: TGTGCCAGCATTCCAGTAGGTACCGGCGGGAGCATCCCAAGTGACACAGATACGCAGTATTTT.

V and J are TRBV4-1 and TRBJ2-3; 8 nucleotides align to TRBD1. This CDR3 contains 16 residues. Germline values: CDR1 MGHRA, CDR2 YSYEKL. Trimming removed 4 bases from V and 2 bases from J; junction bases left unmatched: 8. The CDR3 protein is CASSPRGQGDTDTQYF. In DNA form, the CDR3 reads TGCGCCAGCAGCCCCCGAGGACAGGGAGACACAGATACGCAGTATTTT.

The CDR3 sequence: CASIHPSGASYGYTF. The CDR3 region has the DNA TGCGCCAGCATCCACCCGAGTGGGGCTAGCTATGGCTACACCTTC. The V and J genes are TRBV10-2 and TRBJ1-2; a weak D match, TRBD1 (5 bases). V lost 7 bases and J lost 4, with 19 bases in between. Looked up from germline, CDR1 is WSHSY and CDR2 is SAAADI. CDR3 length: 15 amino acids.

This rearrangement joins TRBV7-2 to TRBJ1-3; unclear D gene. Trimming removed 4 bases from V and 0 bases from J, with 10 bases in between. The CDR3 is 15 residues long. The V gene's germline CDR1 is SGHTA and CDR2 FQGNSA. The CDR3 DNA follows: TGTGCCAGCAGCTCGGGGTGGAGCTCTGGAAACACCATATATTTT. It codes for CASSSGWSSGNTIYF.

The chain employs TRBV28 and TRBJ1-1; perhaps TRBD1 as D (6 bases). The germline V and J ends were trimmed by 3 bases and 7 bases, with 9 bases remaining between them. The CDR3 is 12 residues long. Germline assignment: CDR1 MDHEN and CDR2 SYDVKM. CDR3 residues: CASSFRRGEAFF. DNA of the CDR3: TGTGCCAGCAGTTTCCGCAGGGGTGAAGCTTTCTTT. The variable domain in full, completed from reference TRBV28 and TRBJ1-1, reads DVKVTQSSRYLVKRTGEKVFLECVQDMDHENMFWYRQDPGLGLRLIYFSYDVKMKEKGDIPEGYSVSREKKERFSLILESASTNQTSMYLCASSFRRGEAFFGQGTRLTVV.

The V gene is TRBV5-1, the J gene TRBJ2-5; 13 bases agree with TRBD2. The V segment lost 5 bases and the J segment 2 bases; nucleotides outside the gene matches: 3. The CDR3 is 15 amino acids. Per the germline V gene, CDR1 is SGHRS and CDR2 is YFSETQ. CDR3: CASSKLAGGQETQYF. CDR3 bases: TGCGCCAGCAGTAAACTAGCGGGAGGGCAAGAGACCCAGTACTTC.

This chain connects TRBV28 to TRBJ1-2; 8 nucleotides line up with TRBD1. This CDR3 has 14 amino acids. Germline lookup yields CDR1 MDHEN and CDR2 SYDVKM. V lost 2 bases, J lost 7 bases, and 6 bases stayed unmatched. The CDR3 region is CASSLTGQGAGYTF. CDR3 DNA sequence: TGTGCCAGCAGTTTAACGGGGCAGGGGGCTGGCTACACCTTC.

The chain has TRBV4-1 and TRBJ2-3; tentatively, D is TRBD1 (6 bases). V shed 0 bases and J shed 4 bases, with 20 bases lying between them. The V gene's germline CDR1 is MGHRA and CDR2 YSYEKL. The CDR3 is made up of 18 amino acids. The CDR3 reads CASSQDGAGQGSPDTQYF. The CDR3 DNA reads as TGCGCCAGCAGCCAAGATGGCGCGGGCCAGGGGTCCCCAGATACGCAGTATTTT.

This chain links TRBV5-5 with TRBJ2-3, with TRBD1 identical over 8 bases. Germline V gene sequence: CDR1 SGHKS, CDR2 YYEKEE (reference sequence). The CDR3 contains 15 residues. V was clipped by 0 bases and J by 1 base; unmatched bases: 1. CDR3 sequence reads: CASSLVDRGTDTQYF. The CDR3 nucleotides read TGTGCCAGCAGCTTGGTGGACAGGGGCACAGATACGCAGTATTTT. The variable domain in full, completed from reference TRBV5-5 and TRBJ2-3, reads DAGVTQSPTHLIKTRGQQVTLRCSPISGHKSVSWYQQVLGQGPQFIFQYYEKEERGRGNFPDRFSARQFPNYSSELNVNALLLGDSALYLCASSLVDRGTDTQYFGPGTRLTVL.